One and the same sample provided the 8 T cell receptor beta chains below, sequenced in a study of shared clonotypes between healthy human individuals. The protocol was immunoSEQ multiplex PCR, while the TCRdb copy is restricted to in-frame clones and leaves out a portion. This sample carries approximately 440,000 clones, around 77% of them seen once, and the ten largest clones take around 13%. The sample taken for sequencing was PBMCs. All receptors come from a woman aged 40 to 55 in good health. Some clones in this sample may be carry-over from other donors' samples.

This rearrangement joins TRBV18 to TRBJ2-3; TRBD2 is a possible D gene (6 bases). The germline V gene has CDR1 KGHSH and CDR2 LQKENI. Deletions cut 7 bases from V and 1 base from J, with 15 bases between. There are 15 residues in the CDR3. The CDR3, as DNA: TGTGCCAGCTGGCTAGCGAACGCCGGCACAGATACGCAGTATTTT. Translating it yields CASWLANAGTDTQYF.

The chain is built from TRBV2 and TRBJ2-1; 7 bases are a match to TRBD1. This CDR3 contains 15 residues. Germline V CDR1 and CDR2: SNHLY, FYNNEI. After removal of 7 bases from V and 5 bases from J, the junction contained 11 bases not matched to a gene. The CDR3 region has the DNA TGTGCCAGCAATCCGACAGGGATAATACACAATGAGCAGTTCTTC. The encoded protein is CASNPTGIIHNEQFF. Combining the CDR3 with reference TRBV2 and TRBJ2-1 gives the whole variable domain EPEVTQTPSHQVTQMGQEVILRCVPISNHLYFYWYRQILGQKVEFLVSFYNNEISEKSEIFDDQFSVERPDGSNFTLKIRSTKLEDSAMYFCASNPTGIIHNEQFFGPGTRLTVL.

The J gene is TRBJ1-2, the V gene TRBV27, with 9 bases that match TRBD1. CDR1 and CDR2 from the germline V gene are MNHEY and SMNVEV (reference sequence). CDR3 length: 17 residues. J lost 0 bases, V lost 5 bases, and 10 bases had no gene match. Here the CDR3 DNA reads TGTGCCAGCAGTCCCCGTACAGGGACAGGGTCTAACTATGGCTACACCTTC. It translates to CASSPRTGTGSNYGYTF.

The chain links TRBV30 to TRBJ2-6, with D unclear. V was clipped by 4 bases and J by 4 bases, with 8 bases between them. Germline CDR1 reads GTSNPN; CDR2 reads SVGIG (reference sequence). The CDR3 spans 13 residues. The CDR3 spells CAWKIQGANVLTF. For the CDR3, the DNA is TGTGCCTGGAAGATACAGGGGGCCAACGTCCTGACTTTC.

The gene calls are TRBV4-1 and TRBJ2-2; 7 bases are shared with TRBD2. With V trimmed by 0 bases and J by 3 bases, 7 bases remained unmatched. Germline loops: CDR1 MGHRA, CDR2 YSYEKL. CDR3 length: 17 amino acids. The CDR3 nucleotides are TGCGCCAGCAGCCAAGATGGGGGGAGGGCTCACACCGGGGAGCTGTTTTTT. As protein: CASSQDGGRAHTGELFF.

This clone has a single count. The genes are TRBV10-3 and TRBJ2-7, with 13 bases matching TRBD2. The CDR3 consists of 16 residues. After removal of 4 bases from V and 7 bases from J, the junction contained 10 bases not matched to a gene. Germline CDR1 and CDR2: ENHRY and SYGVKD. The CDR3 region is CAISGGLAGQMGEQYF. The CDR3 DNA reads TGTGCCATCAGTGGGGGACTAGCGGGACAGATGGGGGAGCAGTACTTC.

This chain joins TRBV4-2 and TRBJ1-5; 7 bases line up with TRBD1. The CDR3 length is 14 residues. Germline V gene lookup returns CDR1 LGHNA and CDR2 YNFKEQ. V trimming: 5 bases; J trimming: 6 bases; junction bases outside the gene matches: 7. For the CDR3, the DNA is TGTGCCAGCAGCTTCACAGGGGACGGTCAGCCCCAGCATTTT. Protein product: CASSFTGDGQPQHF.

The DNA for the CDR3 is TGCAGCGTTCGGGCTAGCGGGTATTACGAGCAGTACTTC. Translating gives CSVRASGYYEQYF. V gene TRBV29-1 combines with J gene TRBJ2-7; TRBD2 agrees at 8 bases. Germline-derived CDR1 and CDR2 are SQVTM and ANQGSEA. The CDR3 has 13 residues. With 5 bases clipped from V and 4 bases from J, the junction kept 7 bases outside the gene matches.